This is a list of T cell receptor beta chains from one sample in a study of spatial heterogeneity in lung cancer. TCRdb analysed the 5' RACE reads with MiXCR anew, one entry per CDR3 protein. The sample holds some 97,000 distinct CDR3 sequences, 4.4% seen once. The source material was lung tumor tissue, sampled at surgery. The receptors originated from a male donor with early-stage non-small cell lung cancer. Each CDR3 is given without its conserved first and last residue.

ASSLRSDRVQETQY	TRBJ2-5	TRBV7-6
ASSRGTVAREQY	TRBJ2-7	TRBV27
SARDGLRAGINTEAF	TRBJ1-1	TRBV20-1
ASTDFSSYEQY	TRBJ2-7	TRBV6-2/TRBV6-3
ASSLRDTPETQY	TRBJ2-5	TRBV7-9
ASSRDLPYEQY	TRBJ2-7	TRBV7-9
ASSQGTAGNTGELF	TRBJ2-2	TRBV3-1
ASTTSGAGTDTQY	TRBJ2-3	TRBV5-1
ASSFGVRGETEAF	TRBJ1-1	TRBV12-3/TRBV12-4
ASSLWLEGQF	TRBJ2-1	TRBV12-3/TRBV12-4
ASSPQPDRGVTGELF	TRBJ2-2	TRBV11-2
ASSQGLAGNQETQY	TRBJ2-5	TRBV4-1